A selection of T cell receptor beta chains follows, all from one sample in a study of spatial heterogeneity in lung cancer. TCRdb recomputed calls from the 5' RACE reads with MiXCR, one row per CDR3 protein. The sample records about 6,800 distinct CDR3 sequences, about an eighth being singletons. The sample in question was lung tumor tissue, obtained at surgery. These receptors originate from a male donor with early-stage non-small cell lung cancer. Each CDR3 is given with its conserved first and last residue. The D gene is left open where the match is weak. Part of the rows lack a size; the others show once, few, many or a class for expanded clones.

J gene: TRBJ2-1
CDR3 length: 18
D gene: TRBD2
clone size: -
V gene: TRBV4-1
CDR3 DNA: TGCGCCAGCAGCCAAGAGGGTGGGGCTAGCGGGAGTCGAAATGAGCAGTTCTTC
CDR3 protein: CASSQEGGASGSRNEQFF

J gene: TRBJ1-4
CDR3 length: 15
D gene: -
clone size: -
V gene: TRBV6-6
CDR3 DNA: TGTGCCAGCAGTTACTCATGGGGGACTAATGAAAAACTGTTTTTT
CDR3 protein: CASSYSWGTNEKLFF

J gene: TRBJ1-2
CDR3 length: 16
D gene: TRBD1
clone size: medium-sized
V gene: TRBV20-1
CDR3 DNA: TGCAGTGTTCCGCCCTACGGACAGGGGGACGACTATGGCTACACCTTC
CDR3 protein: CSVPPYGQGDDYGYTF

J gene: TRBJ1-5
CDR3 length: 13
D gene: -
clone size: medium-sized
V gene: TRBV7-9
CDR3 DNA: TGTGCCAGCAGCTTAGAGGTGGATCAGCCCCAGCATTTT
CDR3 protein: CASSLEVDQPQHF

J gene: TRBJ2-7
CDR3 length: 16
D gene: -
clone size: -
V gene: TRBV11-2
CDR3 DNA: TGTGCCAGCAGCGAGTACGTGAACCTACCTAACCACGAGCAGTACTTC
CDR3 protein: CASSEYVNLPNHEQYF

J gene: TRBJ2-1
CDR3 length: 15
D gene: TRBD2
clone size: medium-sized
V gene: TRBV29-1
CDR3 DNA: TGCAGCGTGGGGACTAGCGGGAGTGTATACAATGAGCAGTTCTTC
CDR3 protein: CSVGTSGSVYNEQFF

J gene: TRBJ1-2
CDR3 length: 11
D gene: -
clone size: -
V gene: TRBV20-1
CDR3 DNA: TGCAGTGCTAATTTGGGGCATGGCTACACCTTC
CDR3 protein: CSANLGHGYTF

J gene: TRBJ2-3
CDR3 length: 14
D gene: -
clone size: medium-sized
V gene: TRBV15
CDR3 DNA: TGTGCCACCAGCACCTTATCTAGACAAGATACGCAGTATTTT
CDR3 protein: CATSTLSRQDTQYF

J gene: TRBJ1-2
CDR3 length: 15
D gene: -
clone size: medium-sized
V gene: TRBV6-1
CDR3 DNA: TGTGCCAGCAGCCCACCGGCAGGGGTTAGCTATGGCTACACCTTC
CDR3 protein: CASSPPAGVSYGYTF

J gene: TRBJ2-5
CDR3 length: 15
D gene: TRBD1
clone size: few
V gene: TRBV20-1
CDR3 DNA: TGCAGTGCTCAAAACCGGGACAGGGGAACTAAGACCCAGTACTTC
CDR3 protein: CSAQNRDRGTKTQYF